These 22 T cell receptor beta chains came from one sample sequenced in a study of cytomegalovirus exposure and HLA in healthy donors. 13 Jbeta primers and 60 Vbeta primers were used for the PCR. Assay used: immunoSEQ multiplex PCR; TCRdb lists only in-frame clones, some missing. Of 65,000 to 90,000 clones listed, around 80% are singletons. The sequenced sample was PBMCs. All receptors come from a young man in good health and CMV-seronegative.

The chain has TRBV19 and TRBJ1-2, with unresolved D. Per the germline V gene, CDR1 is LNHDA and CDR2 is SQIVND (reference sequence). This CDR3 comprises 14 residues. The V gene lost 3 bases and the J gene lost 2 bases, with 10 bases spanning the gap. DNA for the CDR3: TGTGCCAGTAGTATCAGGCCCAAGAACTATGGCTACACCTTC. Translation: CASSIRPKNYGYTF.

This CDR3 is CSVLTRGLGETQYF. The CDR3, as DNA: TGCAGCGTGTTAACTCGGGGTCTTGGAGAGACCCAGTACTTC. The rearrangement links TRBV29-1 to TRBJ2-5; D perhaps matches TRBD2 (5 bases). V was trimmed by 6 bases and J by 4 bases, leaving 18 bases between them. The CDR3 loop spans 14 amino acids. Germline V lookup: CDR1 SQVTM, CDR2 ANQGSEA.

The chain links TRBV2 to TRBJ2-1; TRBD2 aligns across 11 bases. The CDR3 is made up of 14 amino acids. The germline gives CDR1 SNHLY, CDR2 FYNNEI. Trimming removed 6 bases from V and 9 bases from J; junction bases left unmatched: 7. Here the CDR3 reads CASSRTSGRSEQFF. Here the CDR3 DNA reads TGTGCCAGCAGCCGAACTAGCGGGAGAAGTGAGCAGTTCTTC.

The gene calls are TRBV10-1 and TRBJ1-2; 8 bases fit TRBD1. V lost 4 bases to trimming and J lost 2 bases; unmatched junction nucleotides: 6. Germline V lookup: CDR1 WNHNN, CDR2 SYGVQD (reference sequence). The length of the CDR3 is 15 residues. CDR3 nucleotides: TGCGCCAGCAGTGGGGACAGGTGGCCAAACTATGGCTACACCTTC. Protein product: CASSGDRWPNYGYTF.

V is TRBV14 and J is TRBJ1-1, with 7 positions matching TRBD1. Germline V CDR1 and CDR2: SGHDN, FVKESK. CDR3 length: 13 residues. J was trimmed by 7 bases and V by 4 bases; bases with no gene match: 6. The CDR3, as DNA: TGTGCCAGCAGCCGCAAGGGGGCTCGTGAAGCTTTCTTT. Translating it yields CASSRKGAREAFF.

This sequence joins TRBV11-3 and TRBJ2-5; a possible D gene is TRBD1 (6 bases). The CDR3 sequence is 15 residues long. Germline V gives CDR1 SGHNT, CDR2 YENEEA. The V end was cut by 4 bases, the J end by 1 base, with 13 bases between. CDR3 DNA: TGTGCCAGCAGCTCCGGAACAGGGCCCCAAGAGACCCAGTACTTC. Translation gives CASSSGTGPQETQYF.

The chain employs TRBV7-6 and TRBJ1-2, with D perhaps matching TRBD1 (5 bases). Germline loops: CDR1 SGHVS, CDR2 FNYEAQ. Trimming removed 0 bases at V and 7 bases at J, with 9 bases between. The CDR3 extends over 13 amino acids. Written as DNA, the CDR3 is TGTGCCAGCAGCTTAGCGGAAGGGGCTGGCTACACCTTC. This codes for CASSLAEGAGYTF.

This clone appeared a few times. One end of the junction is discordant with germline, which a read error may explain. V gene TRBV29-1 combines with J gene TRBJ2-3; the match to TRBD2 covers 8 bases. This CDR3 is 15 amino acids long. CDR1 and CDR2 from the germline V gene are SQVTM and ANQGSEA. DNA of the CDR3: TGCCGCGTCCTCGTAGCGGGGACAATCACAGATACGCAGTATTTT. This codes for CRVLVAGTITDTQYF.

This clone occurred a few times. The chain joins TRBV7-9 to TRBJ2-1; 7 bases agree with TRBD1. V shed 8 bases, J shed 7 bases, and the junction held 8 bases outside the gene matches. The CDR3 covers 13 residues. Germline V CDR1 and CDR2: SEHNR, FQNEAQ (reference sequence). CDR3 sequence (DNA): TGTGCCAGCGGGCTCCCAGGGGGAAATGAGCAGTTCTTC. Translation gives CASGLPGGNEQFF.

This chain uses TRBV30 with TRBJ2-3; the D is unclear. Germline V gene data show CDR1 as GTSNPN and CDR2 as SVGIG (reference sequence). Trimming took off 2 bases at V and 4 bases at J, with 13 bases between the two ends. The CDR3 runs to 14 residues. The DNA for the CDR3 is TGTGCCTGGAGTTCAGTATCGGGTTCAGATACGCAGTATTTT. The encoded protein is CAWSSVSGSDTQYF. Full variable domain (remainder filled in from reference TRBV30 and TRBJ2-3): SQTIHQWPATLVQPVGSPLSLECTVEGTSNPNLYWYRQAAGRGLQLLFYSVGIGQISSEVPQNLSASRPQDRQFILSSKKLLLSDSGFYLCAWSSVSGSDTQYFGPGTRLTVL.

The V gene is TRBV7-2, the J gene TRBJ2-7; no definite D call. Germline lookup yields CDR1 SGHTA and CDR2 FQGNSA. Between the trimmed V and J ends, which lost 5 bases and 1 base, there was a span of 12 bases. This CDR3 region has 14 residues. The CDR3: CASSRDTLSYEQYF. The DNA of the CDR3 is TGTGCCAGCAGCAGAGACACCCTTTCCTACGAGCAGTACTTC.

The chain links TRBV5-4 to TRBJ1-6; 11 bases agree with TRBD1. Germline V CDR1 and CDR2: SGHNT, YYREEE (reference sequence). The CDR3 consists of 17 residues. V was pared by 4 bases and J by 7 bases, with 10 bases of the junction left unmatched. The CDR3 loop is CASSPGQGAWVNSPLHF. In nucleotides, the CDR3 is TGTGCCAGCAGCCCCGGACAGGGGGCATGGGTAAATTCACCCCTCCACTTT.

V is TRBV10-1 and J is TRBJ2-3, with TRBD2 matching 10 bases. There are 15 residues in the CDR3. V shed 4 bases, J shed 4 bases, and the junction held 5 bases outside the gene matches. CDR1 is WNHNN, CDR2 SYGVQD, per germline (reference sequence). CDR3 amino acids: CASSAKAGGSDTQYF. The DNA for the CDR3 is TGCGCCAGCAGTGCAAAAGCGGGAGGGTCAGATACGCAGTATTTT.

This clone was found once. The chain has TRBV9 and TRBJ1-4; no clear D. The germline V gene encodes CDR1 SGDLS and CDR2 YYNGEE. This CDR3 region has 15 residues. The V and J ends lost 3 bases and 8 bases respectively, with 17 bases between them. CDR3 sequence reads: CASSAKPAGGEKLFF. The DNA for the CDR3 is TGTGCCAGCAGCGCGAAACCGGCCGGAGGGGAAAAACTGTTTTTT.

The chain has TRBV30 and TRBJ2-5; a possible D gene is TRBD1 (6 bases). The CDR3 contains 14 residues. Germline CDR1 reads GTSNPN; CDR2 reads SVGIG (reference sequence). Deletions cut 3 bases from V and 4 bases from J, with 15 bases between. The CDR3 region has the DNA TGTGCCTGGAGGGTGAAGGGACAACTAGAGACCCAGTACTTC. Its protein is CAWRVKGQLETQYF.

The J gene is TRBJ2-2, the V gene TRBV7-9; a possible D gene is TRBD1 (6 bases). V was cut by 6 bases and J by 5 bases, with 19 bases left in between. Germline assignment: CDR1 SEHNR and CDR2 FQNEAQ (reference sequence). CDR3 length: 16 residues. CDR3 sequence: CASRPAGDPGTGELFF. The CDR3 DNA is TGTGCCAGCAGGCCGGCAGGGGACCCGGGGACCGGGGAGCTGTTTTTT.

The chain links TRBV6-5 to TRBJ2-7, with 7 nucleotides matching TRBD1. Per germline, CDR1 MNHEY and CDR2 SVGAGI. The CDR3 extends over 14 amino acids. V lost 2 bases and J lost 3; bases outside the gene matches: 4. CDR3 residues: CASSYGTVNYEQYF. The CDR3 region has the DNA TGTGCCAGCAGTTACGGGACAGTCAACTACGAGCAGTACTTC.

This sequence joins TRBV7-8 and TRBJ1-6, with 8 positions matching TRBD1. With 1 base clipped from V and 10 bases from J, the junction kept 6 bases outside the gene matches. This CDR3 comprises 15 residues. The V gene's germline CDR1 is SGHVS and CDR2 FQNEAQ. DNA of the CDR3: TGTGCCAGCAGCTTAGGACAGGGGTATAGATCACCCCTCCACTTT. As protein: CASSLGQGYRSPLHF.

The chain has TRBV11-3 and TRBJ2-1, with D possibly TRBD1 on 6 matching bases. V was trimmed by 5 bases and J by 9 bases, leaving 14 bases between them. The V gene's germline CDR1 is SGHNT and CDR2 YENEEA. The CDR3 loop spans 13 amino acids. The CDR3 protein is CASSVTQGTEQFF. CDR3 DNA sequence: TGTGCCAGCAGCGTAACACAGGGAACTGAGCAGTTCTTC. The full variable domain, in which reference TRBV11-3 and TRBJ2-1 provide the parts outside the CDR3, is EAGVVQSPRYKIIEKKQPVAFWCNPISGHNTLYWYLQNLGQGPELLIRYENEEAVDDSQLPKDRFSAERLKGVDSTLKIQPAELGDSAVYLCASSVTQGTEQFFGPGTRLTVL.

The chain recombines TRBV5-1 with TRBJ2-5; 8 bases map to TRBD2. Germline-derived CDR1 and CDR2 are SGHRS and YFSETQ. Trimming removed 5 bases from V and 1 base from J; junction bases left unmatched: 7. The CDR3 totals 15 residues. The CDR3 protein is CASSVVAGPQETQYF. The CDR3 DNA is TGCGCCAGCAGTGTAGTAGCGGGGCCCCAAGAGACCCAGTACTTC. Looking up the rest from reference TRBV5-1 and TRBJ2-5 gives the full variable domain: KAGVTQTPRYLIKTRGQQVTLSCSPISGHRSVSWYQQTPGQGLQFLFEYFSETQRNKGNFPGRFSGRQFSNSRSEMNVSTLELGDSALYLCASSVVAGPQETQYFGPGTRLLVL.

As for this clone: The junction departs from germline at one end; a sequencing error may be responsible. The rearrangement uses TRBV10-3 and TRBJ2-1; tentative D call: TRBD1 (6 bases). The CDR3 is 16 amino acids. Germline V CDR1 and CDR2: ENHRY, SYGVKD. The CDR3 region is CALSEYGTQSYNEQFF. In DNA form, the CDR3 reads TGTGCCCTCAGTGAGTACGGGACACAATCCTACAATGAGCAGTTCTTC.

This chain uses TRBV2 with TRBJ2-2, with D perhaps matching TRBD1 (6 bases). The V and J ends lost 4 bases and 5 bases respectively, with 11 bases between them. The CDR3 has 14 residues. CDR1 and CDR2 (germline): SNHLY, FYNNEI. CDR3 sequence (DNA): TGTGCCAGCAGTGTTGGGGGCGTGACCGGGGAGCTGTTTTTT. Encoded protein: CASSVGGVTGELFF.